A single T cell receptor beta chain is shown here with its context. Original processing notes: For nucleated cells, counts were estimated from reference gene primer amplification. Libraries were prepared by immunoSEQ multiplex PCR; TCRdb keeps only in-frame clonotypes and omits some of them. From that table come the V and J calls and clone size; the DNA was used to work out D and trimming. The sample includes around 220,000 clones, 70% to 90% of them seen just once. These data belong to a study of blood T cell repertoires in COVID-19. Whole-study context: The study drew acute and convalescent COVID-19 samples from the United States, Italy and Spain. Sources were T cells, B-cell-depleted T cells, or PBMCs; the material itself was cDNA or gDNA.

Sequencing was performed on peripheral blood. This clonotype was obtained from a woman aged 50 to 60 with acute or convalescent COVID-19.

The CDR3 DNA follows: TGTGCCAGTAGTGGGTGGGACAGGGTGAACTATGGCTACACCTTC. Translating gives CASSGWDRVNYGYTF. V and J are TRBV19 and TRBJ1-2; 9 bases are shared with TRBD1. The CDR3 runs 15 residues. J lost 2 bases, V lost 5 bases, and 6 bases had no gene match. Germline V gives CDR1 LNHDA, CDR2 SQIVND (reference sequence). The entire variable domain, with the rest obtained from reference TRBV19 and TRBJ1-2, is as follows: DGGITQSPKYLFRKEGQNVTLSCEQNLNHDAMYWYRQDPGQGLRLIYYSQIVNDFQKGDIAEGYSVSREKKESFPLTVTSAQKNPTAFYLCASSGWDRVNYGYTFGSGTRLTVV.